One and the same sample provided the 23 T cell receptor beta chains below, sequenced in a study of T cell responses to AZD1222 COVID-19 vaccine. The method was immunoSEQ multiplex PCR; TCRdb's version includes in-frame clones alone and lacks a portion of them. The sample shows roughly 100,000 clones, around 76% of them seen only once. This material consisted of peripheral blood, taken on day 0 of AZD1222 vaccination. The origin of the receptors is an adult in good health.

This chain links TRBV7-2 with TRBJ2-3, with D possibly matching TRBD1 (6 bases). V was trimmed by 2 bases and J by 2 bases, leaving 11 bases between them. The CDR3 extends over 15 amino acids. Germline CDR1 and CDR2: SGHTA and FQGNSA. The CDR3 DNA reads as TGTGCCAGCAGCTTACAGCGGACAGTCACAGATACGCAGTATTTT. It translates to CASSLQRTVTDTQYF.

The chain has TRBV5-6 and TRBJ2-7, with D maybe TRBD1 (5 bases). Germline lookup yields CDR1 SGHDT and CDR2 YYEEEE. V was cut by 4 bases and J by 1 base, with 12 bases left in between. CDR3 length equals 14 residues. CDR3 coding DNA: TGTGCCAGCAGCGACCCCAGGGTTTCCTACGAGCAGTACTTC. Amino acids: CASSDPRVSYEQYF.

The chain is built from TRBV7-2 and TRBJ2-7; 8 bases are shared with TRBD2. This CDR3 contains 14 residues. The trim removed 6 bases at V and 7 bases at J, leaving 11 bases unmatched. The germline V gene has CDR1 SGHTA and CDR2 FQGNSA. CDR3 residues: CASRRSGLVAEQYF. The CDR3 bases are TGTGCCAGCAGGCGATCGGGACTAGTGGCGGAGCAGTACTTC.

V is TRBV10-3 and J is TRBJ2-5; D remains ambiguous. Between the trimmed V and J ends, which lost 8 bases and 3 bases, there was a span of 13 bases. This CDR3 has 13 residues. CDR1 is ENHRY and CDR2 is SYGVKD in the germline V gene. This CDR3 is CAIRAQPEETQYF. In nucleotides, the CDR3 is TGTGCCATCCGCGCCCAACCAGAAGAGACCCAGTACTTC.

This chain uses TRBV5-1 with TRBJ2-1; D call uncertain. Germline CDR1 SGHRS, CDR2 YFSETQ. The CDR3 totals 12 residues. The germline V and J ends were trimmed by 0 bases and 4 bases, with 2 bases remaining between them. CDR3 sequence: CASSLDYNEQFF. The CDR3 DNA is TGCGCCAGCAGCTTGGATTACAATGAGCAGTTCTTC.

Remarks on this clone: Other nucleotide sequences in the sample specify the same CDR3. The gene calls are TRBV29-1 and TRBJ2-3; TRBD2 might be the D (7 bases). Germline CDR1 SQVTM, CDR2 ANQGSEA. The CDR3 is 14 residues long. V shed 6 bases and J shed 1 base, with 14 bases lying between them. Here the CDR3 DNA reads TGCAGCGTAGAGGGGGGGCGGGGCACAGATACGCAGTATTTT. This sequence encodes CSVEGGRGTDTQYF.

This chain joins TRBV5-1 and TRBJ2-1; 10 nucleotides match TRBD2. The V segment lost 3 bases and the J segment 2 bases; nucleotides outside the gene matches: 2. The CDR3 is made up of 15 amino acids. The V gene's germline CDR1 is SGHRS and CDR2 YFSETQ. CDR3 DNA sequence: TGCGCCAGCAGCTCTAGCGGGGGAACCTACAATGAGCAGTTCTTC. Encoded protein: CASSSSGGTYNEQFF.

V is TRBV19 and J is TRBJ2-2; D may be TRBD2 (6 bases). Germline V lookup: CDR1 LNHDA, CDR2 SQIVND (reference sequence). Trimming removed 7 bases from V and 0 bases from J, with 12 bases in between. The length of the CDR3 is 15 residues. CDR3 bases: TGTGCCAGTACTGCGGGACCCTCGAACACCGGGGAGCTGTTTTTT. Protein product: CASTAGPSNTGELFF.

The V call is TRBV7-8, the J call TRBJ1-3; D gene unclear. The CDR3 length is 15 residues. Germline CDR1 reads SGHVS; CDR2 reads FQNEAQ. V dropped 5 bases and J dropped 0 bases, with 11 bases sitting between them. DNA for the CDR3: TGTGCCAGCAGCCTCGGACGGGGCTCTGGAAACACCATATATTTT. Translation: CASSLGRGSGNTIYF.

This clone appeared once. The chain uses TRBV5-8 and TRBJ2-5; 11 bases are a match to TRBD1. The V gene's germline CDR1 is SGHTS and CDR2 YDEGEE. V trimming: 4 bases; J trimming: 5 bases; junction bases outside the gene matches: 4. This CDR3 is built from 14 residues. The CDR3 region is CASSLGQGVETQYF. Written as DNA, the CDR3 is TGTGCCAGCAGCCTGGGACAGGGGGTCGAGACCCAGTACTTC. The variable domain in full, completed from reference TRBV5-8 and TRBJ2-5, reads EAGVTQSPTHLIKTRGQQATLRCSPISGHTSVYWYQQALGLGLQFLLWYDEGEERNRGNFPPRFSGRQFPNYSSELNVNALELEDSALYLCASSLGQGVETQYFGPGTRLLVL.

The chain has TRBV6-2 or TRBV6-3 and TRBJ1-1; D possibly corresponds to TRBD1 (5 bases). Between the trimmed V and J ends, which lost 6 bases and 8 bases, there was a span of 22 bases. CDR1 and CDR2 (germline): MNHEY, SVGEGT. The CDR3 extends over 15 amino acids. The CDR3 DNA sequence: TGTGCCAGCAGCTATCCGAGTAGGGGATCGACCGAAGCTTTCTTT. Its translation: CASSYPSRGSTEAFF.

This chain links TRBV27 with TRBJ1-1; 9 bases are shared with TRBD1. The CDR3 is made up of 15 amino acids. CDR1 is MNHEY, CDR2 SMNVEV, per germline (reference sequence). The trim removed 5 bases at V and 4 bases at J, leaving 8 bases unmatched. DNA of the CDR3: TGTGCCAGCAGTCCCTCCCCGACAGGGGGCACTGAAGCTTTCTTT. This gives the protein CASSPSPTGGTEAFF.

V usage is TRBV18 and J usage is TRBJ1-5; D call uncertain. This CDR3 spans 13 amino acids. Trimming shortened V by 2 bases and J by 6 bases, and 8 bases separated the two germline ends. Germline assignment: CDR1 KGHSH and CDR2 LQKENI. CDR3 nucleotide sequence: TGTGCCAGCTCACCATTAATAAGTCAGCCCCAGCATTTT. Translated, it gives CASSPLISQPQHF.

The chain is built from TRBV2 and TRBJ2-7; D is possibly TRBD1 or TRBD2 (5 bases each). This CDR3 is built from 14 residues. V gave up 8 bases and J gave up 2 bases, with 16 bases separating them. Germline assignment: CDR1 SNHLY and CDR2 FYNNEI. In DNA form, the CDR3 reads TGTGCCAGCGATCCCGGGACGGATACCTACGAGCAGTACTTC. It specifies CASDPGTDTYEQYF.

This chain joins TRBV7-2 and TRBJ1-2; D is unresolved. V lost 1 base to trimming and J lost 6 bases, with 12 bases between them. Germline CDR1 SGHTA, CDR2 FQGNSA. The length of the CDR3 is 14 residues. The CDR3 here is CASSLGGSENGYTF. The CDR3 DNA reads TGTGCCAGCAGCTTAGGGGGTTCCGAGAATGGCTACACCTTC.

This chain joins TRBV9 and TRBJ1-2; 9 nucleotides agree with TRBD1. CDR3 length equals 16 residues. Germline V lookup: CDR1 SGDLS, CDR2 YYNGEE. The junction had 13 bases not matched to a gene; V was cut back by 4 bases and J by 6 bases. CDR3 residues: CASSPAVGQGGHGYTF. The CDR3 nucleotides are TGTGCCAGCAGCCCAGCGGTGGGACAGGGAGGGCATGGCTACACCTTC.

This clone was observed many times. This chain links TRBV30 with TRBJ2-7; possible D gene TRBD1, 5 bases. CDR1 GTSNPN and CDR2 SVGIG come from the germline V gene (reference sequence). V was trimmed by 8 bases and J by 6 bases, leaving 14 bases between them. This CDR3 has 11 residues. The CDR3 nucleotides read TGTGCCCACTCCTGGGGCGGCGAGCAGTACTTC. Protein: CAHSWGGEQYF.

The chain is built from TRBV2 and TRBJ2-7, with 8 nucleotides matching TRBD2. Germline trimming cut 6 bases from V and 1 base from J; bases unmatched to any gene: 5. CDR1 and CDR2 (germline): SNHLY, FYNNEI. The CDR3 contains 14 residues. The CDR3 protein is CASRGTSNSYEQYF. In DNA form, the CDR3 reads TGTGCCAGCAGGGGGACTAGTAATTCCTACGAGCAGTACTTC.

As DNA, the CDR3 is TGTGCCAGCAGCGTGGGCCCCGGGACCGCAGTTGGCTACACCTTC. It codes for CASSVGPGTAVGYTF. The V call is TRBV9, the J call TRBJ1-2; D might be TRBD1 (5 bases). CDR1 is SGDLS, CDR2 YYNGEE, per germline. With 2 bases removed from V and 7 bases from J, the gap between germline ends came to 18 bases. This CDR3 is 15 amino acids long.

The CDR3 nucleotides are TGTGCCAGCTCACCTCGGATTGGTGGCTACACCTTC. Translated, it gives CASSPRIGGYTF. The chain employs TRBV18 and TRBJ1-2; D gene unclear. The ends were cut back, 3 bases at V and 7 bases at J, with 9 bases in the middle. The CDR3 has 12 residues. The germline V gene encodes CDR1 KGHSH and CDR2 LQKENI.

This clone was counted a single time. V gene TRBV27 combines with J gene TRBJ2-1, with 10 bases matching TRBD1. The CDR3 is 15 amino acids. Trimming cost V 6 bases and J 2 bases; bases outside gene matches: 4. The germline V gene encodes CDR1 MNHEY and CDR2 SMNVEV (reference sequence). CDR3 DNA: TGTGCCAGCAGAGCCGGACAGGGGGCCTACAATGAGCAGTTCTTC. It encodes CASRAGQGAYNEQFF.

The rearrangement links TRBV14 to TRBJ1-2; D unclear. Germline CDR1 and CDR2: SGHDN and FVKESK. This CDR3 has 15 residues. Trimming removed 1 base at V and 6 bases at J, with 15 bases between. This CDR3 is CASSQVGLFVDGYTF. The CDR3 DNA sequence: TGTGCCAGCAGCCAAGTAGGGCTCTTCGTCGATGGCTACACCTTC.

The V call is TRBV4-3, the J call TRBJ2-3; 9 bases are shared with TRBD2. The CDR3 spans 16 residues. V lost 0 bases to trimming and J lost 6 bases; unmatched junction nucleotides: 7. Germline CDR1 is LGHNA and CDR2 is YSLEER. The CDR3 sequence: CASSQDGAGGPDTQYF. CDR3 in DNA: TGCGCCAGCAGCCAAGATGGAGCGGGGGGCCCGGATACGCAGTATTTT.